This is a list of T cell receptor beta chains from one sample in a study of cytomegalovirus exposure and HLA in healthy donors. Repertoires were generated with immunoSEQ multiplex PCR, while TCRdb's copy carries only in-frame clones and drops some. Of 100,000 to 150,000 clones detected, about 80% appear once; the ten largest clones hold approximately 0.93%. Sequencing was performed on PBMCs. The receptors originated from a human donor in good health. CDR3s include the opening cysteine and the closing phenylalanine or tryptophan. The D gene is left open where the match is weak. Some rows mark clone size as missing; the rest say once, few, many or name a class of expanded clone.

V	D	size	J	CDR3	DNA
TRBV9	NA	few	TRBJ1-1	CASSVGGSSNTEAFF	TGTGCCAGCAGCGTAGGTGGCAGTTCAAACACTGAAGCTTTCTTT
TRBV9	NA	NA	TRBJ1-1	CASSVLSGTPIEAFF	TGTGCCAGCAGCGTACTCTCCGGGACACCCATTGAAGCTTTCTTT
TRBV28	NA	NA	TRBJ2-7	CASSFGQNYEQYF	TGTGCCAGCAGTTTTGGACAGAACTACGAGCAGTACTTC
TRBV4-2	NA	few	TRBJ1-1	CASSLGGTTEAFF	TGTGCCAGCAGCTTAGGGGGAACCACTGAAGCTTTCTTT
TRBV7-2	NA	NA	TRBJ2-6	CASSLARPSGANVLTF	TGTGCCAGCAGCTTAGCGCGGCCGTCTGGGGCCAACGTCCTGACTTTC
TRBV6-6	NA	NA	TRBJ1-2	CASSGGEGIPLYGYTF	TGTGCCAGCAGTGGGGGGGAGGGGATTCCTCTGTATGGCTACACCTTC
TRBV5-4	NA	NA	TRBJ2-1	CASSFRQGEQFF	TGTGCCAGCAGCTTCCGGCAGGGTGAGCAGTTCTTC
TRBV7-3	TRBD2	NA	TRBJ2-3	CASSLNGGGRDTQYF	TGTGCCAGCAGCTTAAATGGCGGGGGGCGGGATACGCAGTATTTT
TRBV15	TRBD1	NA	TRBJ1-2	CATSRGLSGQGVYGYTF	TGTGCCACCAGCAGAGGGTTGTCGGGACAGGGAGTGTATGGCTACACCTTC
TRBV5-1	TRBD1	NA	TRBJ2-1	CASSLTQGAGEQFF	TGCGCCAGCAGCTTGACACAGGGGGCGGGTGAGCAGTTCTTC
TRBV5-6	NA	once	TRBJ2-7	CASSLYNSYEQYF	TGTGCCAGCAGCTTGTATAACTCCTACGAGCAGTACTTC
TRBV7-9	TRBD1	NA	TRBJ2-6	CASSQTGAGANVLTF	TGTGCCAGCAGCCAAACAGGGGCTGGGGCCAACGTCCTGACTTTC
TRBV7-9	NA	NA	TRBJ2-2	CASSITGELFF	TGTGCCAGCAGCATAACCGGGGAGCTGTTTTTT
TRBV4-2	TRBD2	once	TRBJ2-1	CASSQDPHNSLAGTYNEQFF	TGTGCCAGCAGCCAAGATCCCCATAACAGTCTAGCGGGGACTTACAATGAGCAGTTCTTC
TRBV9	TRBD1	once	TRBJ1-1	CASSDPGTVSTEAFF	TGTGCCAGCAGCGATCCCGGGACAGTCTCGACTGAAGCTTTCTTT
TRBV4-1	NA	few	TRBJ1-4	CASRPRTTPTEKLFF	TGCGCCAGCAGACCAAGGACAACTCCAACTGAAAAACTGTTTTTT